What follows describes a single T cell receptor (beta chain). The antigen is undetermined. UMIs and sample barcodes were carried by the TCR alpha and TCR beta cDNA libraries that 5'RACE produced using constant-segment primers. From the 5' RACE reads, TCRdb called clonotypes with MiXCR, one entry per CDR3 protein. The table records approximately 250,000 distinct CDR3 sequences, 16% of them present only once. These data belong to a study of T-cell memory formation after mild COVID-19. Study-wide context: There were largely donor-specific TCR clusters. The study's findings and limits: Those CD4+ clones that contracted were mainly in CM and EM (CD8+ ones in EMRA).

V was clipped by 5 bases and J by 0 bases, with 11 bases between them. The CDR3 covers 13 residues. Germline CDR1 and CDR2: DFQATT and SNEGSKA (reference sequence). Material: PBMCs or a T cell subset sorted from them (not recorded which). The clonotype originates from a man aged 18 to 30 who had mild COVID-19 (a few samples of this study predate the infection). Cell type and time point are not known. The chain uses TRBV20-1 and TRBJ2-7; D gene uncertain. CDR3: CSARNPSSYEQYV. CDR3 DNA sequence: TGCAGTGCTCGGAACCCCAGCTCCTACGAGCAGTACGTC.